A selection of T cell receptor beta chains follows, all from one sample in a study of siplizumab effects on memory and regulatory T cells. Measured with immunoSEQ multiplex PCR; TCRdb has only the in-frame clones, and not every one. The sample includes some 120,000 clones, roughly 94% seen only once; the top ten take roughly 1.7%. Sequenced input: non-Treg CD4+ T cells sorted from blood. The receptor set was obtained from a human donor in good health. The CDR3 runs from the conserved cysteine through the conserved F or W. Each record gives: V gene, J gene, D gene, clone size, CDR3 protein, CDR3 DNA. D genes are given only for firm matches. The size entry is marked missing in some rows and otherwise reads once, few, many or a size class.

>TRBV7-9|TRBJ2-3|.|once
CASSLDSSTDTQYF
TGTGCCAGCAGCTTAGATAGCTCCACAGATACGCAGTATTTT
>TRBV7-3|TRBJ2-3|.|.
CASSAIPIGTGTDTQYF
TGTGCCAGCAGCGCAATTCCTATCGGGACGGGCACAGATACGCAGTATTTT
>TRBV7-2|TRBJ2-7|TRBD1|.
CASSGTGTGPYEQYF
TGTGCCAGCAGCGGGACCGGGACAGGGCCCTACGAGCAGTACTTC
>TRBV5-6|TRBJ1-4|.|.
CASSHGATNEKLFF
TGTGCCAGCAGCCACGGAGCCACTAATGAAAAACTGTTTTTT
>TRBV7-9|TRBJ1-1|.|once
CASSLGTMNTEAFF
TGTGCCAGCAGCTTGGGAACAATGAACACTGAAGCTTTCTTT
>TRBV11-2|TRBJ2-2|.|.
CASSLEGSNTGELFF
TGTGCCAGCAGCTTAGAGGGATCCAACACCGGGGAGCTGTTTTTT
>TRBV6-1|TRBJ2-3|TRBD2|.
CASSAISGGPQGTQYF
TGTGCCAGCAGTGCTATTAGCGGGGGGCCACAGGGTACGCAGTATTTT
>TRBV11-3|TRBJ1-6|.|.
CASRRGNSPLHF
TGTGCCAGCAGGAGGGGTAATTCACCCCTCCACTTT
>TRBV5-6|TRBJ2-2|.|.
CASSLESLTTGELFF
TGTGCCAGCAGCTTGGAGAGCCTTACCACCGGGGAGCTGTTTTTT
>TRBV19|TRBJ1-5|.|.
CASTPGGLNQPQHF
TGTGCCAGTACCCCAGGAGGGTTAAATCAGCCCCAGCATTTT
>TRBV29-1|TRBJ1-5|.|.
CSVIDRDTNQPQHF
TGCAGCGTCATCGACCGGGACACTAATCAGCCCCAGCATTTT
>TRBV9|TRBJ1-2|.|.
CASSVRQNYGYTF
TGTGCCAGCAGCGTGAGGCAGAACTATGGCTACACCTTC
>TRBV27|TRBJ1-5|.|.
CASSLSNLLQPQHF
TGTGCCAGCAGTTTATCGAACCTCCTCCAGCCCCAGCATTTT
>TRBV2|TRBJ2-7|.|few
CASSGQIYEQYF
TGTGCCAGCAGTGGACAGATCTACGAGCAGTACTTC
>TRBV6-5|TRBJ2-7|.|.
CASSAEHEQYF
TGTGCCAGCAGTGCAGAACACGAGCAGTACTTC
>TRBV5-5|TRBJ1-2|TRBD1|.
CASSPGQNYGYTF
TGTGCCAGCAGCCCGGGACAGAACTATGGCTACACCTTC
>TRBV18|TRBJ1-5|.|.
CASSPPSPASQPQHF
TGTGCCAGCTCTCCCCCAAGCCCGGCAAGTCAGCCCCAGCATTTT
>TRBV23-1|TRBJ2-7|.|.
CASSPPGPYEQYF
TGCGCCAGCAGCCCCCCCGGTCCCTACGAGCAGTACTTC
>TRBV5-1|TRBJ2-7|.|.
CASSLTGGATYEQYF
TGCGCCAGCAGCTTAACAGGGGGGGCTACCTACGAGCAGTACTTC
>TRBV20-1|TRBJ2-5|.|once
CSARDRDAQYF
TGCAGTGCTAGAGATAGGGACGCCCAGTACTTC
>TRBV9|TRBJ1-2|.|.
CASSVDAGNYGYTF
TGTGCCAGCAGCGTAGATGCCGGAAACTATGGCTACACCTTC
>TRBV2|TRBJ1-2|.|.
CASSVGSGRGYTF
TGTGCCAGCAGTGTTGGGTCAGGGCGAGGCTACACCTTC
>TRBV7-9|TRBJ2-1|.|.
CASRGTGRNNEQFF
TGTGCCAGCAGGGGAACAGGTAGGAACAATGAGCAGTTCTTC
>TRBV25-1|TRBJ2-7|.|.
CASSRQGSGEQYF
TGTGCCAGCAGTAGGCAGGGGTCGGGCGAGCAGTACTTC
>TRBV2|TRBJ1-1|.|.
CASAQDGRNTEAFF
TGTGCCAGCGCCCAGGACGGGAGAAACACTGAAGCTTTCTTT
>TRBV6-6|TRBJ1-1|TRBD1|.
CASSHPTGSEAFF
TGTGCCAGCAGCCACCCGACAGGGTCTGAAGCTTTCTTT
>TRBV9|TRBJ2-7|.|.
CASSPEVGTRGSYEQYF
TGTGCCAGCAGCCCAGAGGTGGGGACCCGGGGTTCCTACGAGCAGTACTTC
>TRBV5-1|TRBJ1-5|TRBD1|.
CASSPGGGNEPQHF
TGCGCCAGCAGCCCAGGGGGGGGGAATGAGCCCCAGCATTTT
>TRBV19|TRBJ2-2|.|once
CASSLPTSWNTGELFF
TGTGCCAGTAGTCTCCCGACTAGTTGGAACACCGGGGAGCTGTTTTTT
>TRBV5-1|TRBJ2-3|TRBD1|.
CASSPGTGTDTQYF
TGCGCCAGCAGCCCAGGGACAGGCACAGATACGCAGTATTTT
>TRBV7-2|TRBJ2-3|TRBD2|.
CASSFSGVSTDTQYF
TGTGCCAGCAGCTTTAGCGGGGTTAGCACAGATACGCAGTATTTT
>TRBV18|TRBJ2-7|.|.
CASSPAGRAVYEQYF
TGTGCCAGCTCACCGGCCGGACGGGCCGTCTACGAGCAGTACTTC
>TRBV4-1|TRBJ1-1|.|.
CASSQVNQLGAFF
TGCGCCAGCAGCCAAGTAAACCAGTTAGGAGCTTTCTTT
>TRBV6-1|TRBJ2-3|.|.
CASSASSALTDTQYF
TGTGCCAGCAGTGCGAGTAGCGCCCTGACCGATACGCAGTATTTT
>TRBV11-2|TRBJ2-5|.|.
CASSPQGSIETQYF
TGTGCCAGCAGCCCCCAGGGTAGCATTGAGACCCAGTACTTC
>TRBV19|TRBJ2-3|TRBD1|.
CASRIQGRDTQYF
TGTGCCAGTAGGATACAGGGGCGGGATACGCAGTATTTT
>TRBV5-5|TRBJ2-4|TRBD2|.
CASSLRTSGGPIQYF
TGTGCCAGCAGCTTGAGAACTAGCGGGGGCCCGATTCAGTACTTC
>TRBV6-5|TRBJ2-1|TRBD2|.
CASSTLAGGNEQFF
TGTGCCAGCAGTACGCTAGCGGGGGGTAATGAGCAGTTCTTC
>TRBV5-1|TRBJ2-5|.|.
CASSPYCTTRGETQYF
TGCGCCAGCAGCCCGTACTGCACTACGCGAGGGGAGACCCAGTACTTC
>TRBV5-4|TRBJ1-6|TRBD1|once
CASSPGQVSSPLHF
TGTGCCAGCAGCCCTGGACAGGTCAGCTCACCCCTCCACTTT
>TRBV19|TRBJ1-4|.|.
CASRDTGIREKLFF
TGTGCCAGTAGGGACACGGGGATTCGAGAAAAACTGTTTTTT
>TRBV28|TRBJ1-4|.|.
CASSLGWAEKLFF
TGTGCCAGCAGTTTGGGGTGGGCTGAAAAACTGTTTTTT
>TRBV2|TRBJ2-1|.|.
CASRKLSAASSYNEQFF
TGTGCCAGCAGGAAACTTTCGGCAGCGAGCTCCTACAATGAGCAGTTCTTC
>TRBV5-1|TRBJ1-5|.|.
CASSLEGGQRSPQHF
TGCGCCAGCAGCTTGGAGGGAGGACAGAGATCGCCCCAGCATTTT
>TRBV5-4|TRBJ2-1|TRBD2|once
CASSSGLVLVGYNEQFF
TGTGCCAGCAGCTCCGGACTAGTCCTAGTGGGGTACAATGAGCAGTTCTTC
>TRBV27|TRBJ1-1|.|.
CASSREAATEAFF
TGTGCCAGCAGTCGGGAGGCGGCCACTGAAGCTTTCTTT
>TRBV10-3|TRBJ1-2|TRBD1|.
CAISVEGGRGNYGYTF
TGTGCCATCAGTGTGGAAGGGGGCAGGGGAAACTATGGCTACACCTTC
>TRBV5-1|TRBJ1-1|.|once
CASSSGNTEAFF
TGCGCCAGCAGCTCCGGGAACACTGAAGCTTTCTTT
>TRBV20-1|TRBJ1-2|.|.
CSTGILDGYTF
TGCAGTACTGGGATTTTGGATGGCTACACCTTC
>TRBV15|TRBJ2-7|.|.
CATSRDEKAGHPGEQYF
TGTGCCACCAGCAGAGACGAAAAAGCGGGCCACCCAGGGGAGCAGTACTTC
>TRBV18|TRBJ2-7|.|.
CASSPNDGSYEQYF
TGTGCCAGCTCACCAAATGACGGCTCCTACGAGCAGTACTTC
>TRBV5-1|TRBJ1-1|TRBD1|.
CASSGDRDGTEAFF
TGCGCCAGCAGCGGAGACAGGGACGGCACTGAAGCTTTCTTT
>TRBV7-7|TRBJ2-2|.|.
CASSPLRNTGELFF
TGTGCCAGCAGCCCTCTGAGAAACACCGGGGAGCTGTTTTTT